The rows below give T cell receptor beta chains drawn from one sample of a study of T cells in localized non-small cell lung cancer. Produced via immunoSEQ multiplex PCR; TCRdb's table is partial and in-frame only. The sample includes about 33,000 clones, 70% to 90% of them seen just once. This specimen consisted of peripheral blood, obtained before any cancer treatment. The receptors come from a male donor older than 55 with stage III lung adenocarcinoma. CDR3s leave out the opening cysteine and the closing phenylalanine or tryptophan.

V gene	J gene	CDR3 protein
TRBV7-7	TRBJ1-4	ASSADSCNEKLF
TRBV5-1	TRBJ1-1	ASSRGGAGGTEAF
TRBV5-4	TRBJ2-7	ASSYQYEQY
TRBV6-4	TRBJ2-1	ASSADWSSYNEQF
TRBV6-5	TRBJ2-1	ASSGGGLRNEQF
TRBV5-1	TRBJ1-2	ASSPGDRINYGYT
TRBV9	TRBJ1-1	ASSADPGQGGTEAF
TRBV2	TRBJ1-3	ASSVGQASGNTIY
TRBV6-5	TRBJ2-7	ASSYRTGAPYEQY
TRBV28	TRBJ2-7	ASSLSLGGRDEQY
TRBV19	TRBJ2-3	ASSLGLAGRDTQY
TRBV2	TRBJ2-1	ASTALERGTYNEQF
TRBV7-2	TRBJ2-5	ASSLTETQY
TRBV12-5	TRBJ2-7	ASGLDGYEQY
TRBV7-2	TRBJ1-6	ASSSTSLGSPLH
TRBV14	TRBJ2-1	ASSLWTSASYNEQF
TRBV5-6	TRBJ1-1	ASSLAGQGRNTEAF
TRBV9	TRBJ1-2	ASSSSAGRVDYGYT
TRBV7-8	TRBJ2-2	ASSSTSRGATGELF
TRBV19	TRBJ1-4	ASSPPTGRMNEKLF
TRBV5-4	TRBJ2-2	ASSLTAGELF
TRBV15	TRBJ1-5	ATSREKVTAANQPQH
TRBV4-1	TRBJ1-5	ASSLTVRRGINQPQH
TRBV18	TRBJ1-2	ASSPLGTPDFYT
TRBV28	TRBJ1-4	ASSPTGVIPNEKLF
TRBV27	TRBJ2-3	ASSLGGRDTQY
TRBV5-1	TRBJ2-3	ASSLGTSGGDTQY
TRBV6-5	TRBJ2-7	ASIGTAGYEQY
TRBV4-2	TRBJ2-5	ASSPSGLAETQY
TRBV4-1	TRBJ2-7	ASSPPGTSGVYEQY
TRBV18	TRBJ2-7	ASSPGNRGGYEQY
TRBV16	TRBJ1-5	ASSQSGQGNQPQH
TRBV30	TRBJ2-1	AWSVGSGSYNEQF
TRBV5-1	TRBJ2-7	ASSGSYEQY
TRBV4-2	TRBJ1-5	ASSQEGDGNQPQH
TRBV9	TRBJ2-1	ASSVDGTGVYNEQF
TRBV30	TRBJ2-2	AWTLGATNTGELF
TRBV5-1	TRBJ1-4	ASSLFGRGDEKLF
TRBV5-5	TRBJ1-5	ASSVGTTSNQPQH
TRBV7-6	TRBJ1-1	ASSPQENTEAF
TRBV15	TRBJ2-3	ATSSNYVGAGSTDTQY
TRBV29-1	TRBJ1-5	SVGSGNNQPQH